This TCR beta chain is drawn from a study of cytotoxic CD8 clonotypes in ibrutinib-treated CLL. Trimming took 2 bases from V and 6 from J, leaving 11 bases between them. This CDR3 has 14 residues. CDR1 and CDR2 from the germline V gene are MNHEY and SVGAGI. The assay was immunoSEQ multiplex PCR, and TCRdb's table has in-frame clones only and misses some. Of about 16,000 clones listed, 65% to 70% are singletons. The rearrangement joins TRBV6-5 to TRBJ2-1; D tentatively fits TRBD1 or TRBD2 (5 bases each). Sequences were derived from PBMCs, sampled before ibrutinib treatment. The receptor comes from a human donor with chronic lymphocytic leukemia. The CDR3 loop reads CASSYGAGTNEQFF. The CDR3 nucleotides are TGTGCCAGCAGTTACGGGGCAGGGACCAATGAGCAGTTCTTC.